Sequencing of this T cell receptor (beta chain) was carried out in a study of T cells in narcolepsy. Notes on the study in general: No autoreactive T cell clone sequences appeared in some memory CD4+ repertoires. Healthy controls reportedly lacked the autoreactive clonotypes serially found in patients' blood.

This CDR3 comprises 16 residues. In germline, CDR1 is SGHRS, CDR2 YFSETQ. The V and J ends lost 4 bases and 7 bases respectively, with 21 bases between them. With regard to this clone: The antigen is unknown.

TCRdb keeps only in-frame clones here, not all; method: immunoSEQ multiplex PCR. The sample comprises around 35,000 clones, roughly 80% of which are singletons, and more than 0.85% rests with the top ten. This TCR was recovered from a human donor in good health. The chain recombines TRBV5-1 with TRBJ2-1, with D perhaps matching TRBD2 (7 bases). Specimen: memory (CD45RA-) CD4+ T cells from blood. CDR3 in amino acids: CASSTAGAGRRNEQFF. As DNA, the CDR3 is TGCGCCAGCAGCACCGCGGGGGCCGGGCGACGAAATGAGCAGTTCTTC. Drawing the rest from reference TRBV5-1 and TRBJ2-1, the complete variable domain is KAGVTQTPRYLIKTRGQQVTLSCSPISGHRSVSWYQQTPGQGLQFLFEYFSETQRNKGNFPGRFSGRQFSNSRSEMNVSTLELGDSALYLCASSTAGAGRRNEQFFGPGTRLTVL.